This TCR beta chain was recorded in a study of Ad26.COV2.S vaccination and SARS-CoV-2 variants. Study overall: Within the COV1001 Ad26.COV2.S trial arm, the donor was enrolled.

Study conclusions and caveats: Estimates derived from TCR breadth and depth analyses may have underestimated total T cell responses.

Repertoires were generated with immunoSEQ multiplex PCR, while TCRdb's copy carries only in-frame clones and drops some. The table records roughly 450,000 clones, about nine tenths of them present only once. Germline V gene data show CDR1 as LGHNT and CDR2 as FRNRAP. CDR3 size: 15 residues. V was cut by 5 bases and J by 0 bases, with 10 bases left in between. On this clone itself: The target antigen is unknown.

Indicated treatment: 15 to 20 received Ad26.COV2.S at low or high dose, single or two shots; about 5 received placebo; per-sample allocation not given. Specimen acquisition occurred on day 63 following the initial vaccine or placebo injection. The starting material was peripheral blood, obtained in a trial of Ad26.COV2.S vaccine versus placebo. The V and J genes are TRBV12-5 and TRBJ2-2, with D uncertain. The clonotype was recovered from a person between 18 and 65 years old who received the Ad26.COV2.S COVID-19 vaccine or a placebo. CDR3 nucleotide sequence: TGTGCTAGTGGTCTAACTATTGCGAACACCGGGGAGCTGTTTTTT. This encodes CASGLTIANTGELFF.